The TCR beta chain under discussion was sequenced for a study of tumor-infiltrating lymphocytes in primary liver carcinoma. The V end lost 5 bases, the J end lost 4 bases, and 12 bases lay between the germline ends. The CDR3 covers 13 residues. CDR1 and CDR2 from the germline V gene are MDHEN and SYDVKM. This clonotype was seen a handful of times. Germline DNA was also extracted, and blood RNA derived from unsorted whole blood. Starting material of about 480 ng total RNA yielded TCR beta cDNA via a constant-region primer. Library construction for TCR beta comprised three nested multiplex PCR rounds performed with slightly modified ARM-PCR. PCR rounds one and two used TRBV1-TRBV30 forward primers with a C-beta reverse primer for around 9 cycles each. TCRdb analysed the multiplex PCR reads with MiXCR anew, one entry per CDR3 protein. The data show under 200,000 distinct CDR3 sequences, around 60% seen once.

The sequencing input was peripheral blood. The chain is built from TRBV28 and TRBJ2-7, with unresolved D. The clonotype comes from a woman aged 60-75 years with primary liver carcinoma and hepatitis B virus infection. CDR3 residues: CASSGPEDYEQYF. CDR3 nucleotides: TGTGCCAGCAGTGGACCAGAGGATTACGAGCAGTACTTC.